Detailed here is one T cell receptor (beta chain). This clone's antigen is unknown. There are no base qualities to consult, and no much larger clone falls within one base. This specimen comes from a study of a mutant IDH1 vaccine in newly diagnosed glioma (dated by TCRdb to about 2021). About the study as a whole: In the chemotherapy-containing groups, vaccination started alongside temozolomide cycles, whereas in patients who had radiotherapy alone it started 4-6 weeks after radiotherapy. Of the 25 to 35 treated patients, approximately 60% were male and about 40% were female, and a mean age of around 40 years was recorded. Prior to enrollment, standard therapy consisting of radiotherapy alone, temozolomide alone, or radiochemotherapy with temozolomide had been administered to patients, with the combination being received by most patients. The week-35 safety follow-up was designated visit V12, and the week-47 end of study was designated visit V13. Peripheral blood was collected at six visits: V03 (baseline), V05, V07, V10, V12 and V13. For exploratory analyses, longitudinal TCRB deep sequencing was carried out in more than 20 treated patients wherever samples were available.

V is pared back by 4 bases and J by 5 bases, with 18 bases lying between the germline termini. Its CDR3 holds 15 amino acids, cysteine through phenylalanine. Just CDR3 DNA is preserved here, 45 bases in frame from base 1. CDR1 and CDR2 are drawn from the germline V gene: SGHRS, YFSETQ. The sample's time point label, in plain terms: week 35, safety follow-up. Each vaccine dose, consisting of 300 ug of a 20-mer mutant IDH1 peptide in Montanide, was administered subcutaneously with topical imiquimod. Patients received eight vaccinations in weeks 1, 3, 5, 7, 11, 15, 19 and 23, corresponding to visits V03 through V10. Donors had newly diagnosed WHO grade 3 or 4 IDH1-mutant astrocytomas with loss of nuclear ATRX. The samples were drawn from NOA16, a multicentre, single-arm, open-label phase I trial in Germany that tested a mutant IDH1 peptide vaccine in humans for the first time. Genomic DNA for TCRB sequencing was isolated from EDTA blood with the DNeasy Blood and Tissue Kit.

Study-wide conclusions, independent of this receptor: Selection of PBMC samples for TCRB deep sequencing was based on availability. Across multiple MHC alleles, vaccine-induced immune responses were seen in more than 90% of patients. Pseudoprogression seemed to be unrelated to changes in the top peripheral T cell clonotypes found by TCRB sequencing. According to the authors, sample limitations meant that analyses of patient blood samples could not be reproduced.

The library was obtained by the immunoSEQ multiplex PCR assay. The hsTCRB Kit was used according to the manufacturer's protocol to amplify rearranged TCR beta chain sequences. An Illumina MiSeq was used to sequence the TCRB libraries. In the authors' own workflow: Demultiplexing, trimming and gene mapping were performed with the kit vendor's proprietary platform. The source is immuneACCESS, and TCRdb retained only in-frame sequences with V and J called. Part of the clones is not carried over; for the studies checked, unresolved V genes explain less than half of this, and the remainder is unexplained. For V, J and clone size, that table is used; D and trimming come from the DNA. A total of some 33,000 clones appear in this sample, approximately 80% of them only once. The biggest ten clones account for approximately 15% of the sample.

Here the sequenced sample was PBMCs, taken from a glioma patient whose treatment included an IDH1 peptide vaccine. This clonotype was obtained from a young man with glioma. The chain couples TRBV5-1 to TRBJ2-5; the D call is possibly TRBD1 or TRBD2, each sharing 6 bases. The CDR3 in this case is CASSPVNREVETQYF. In nucleotides, the sequence is TGCGCCAGCAGCCCCGTTAACAGGGAGGTGGAGACCCAGTACTTC.